This TCR beta chain appears in the sequencing data of a study of blood T cell repertoires in COVID-19 (dated by TCRdb to the early 2020s). Concerning the study at large: Collaborator samples came from the United States, Italy and Spain and covered acute and convalescent phases of COVID-19. Where HLA class I and class II types were available, the types were taken from metadata supplied by the sample provider, not from assay-based typing. Nearly every sample came with metadata listing a de-identified subject ID, COVID-19 status, age in years and sex. The repertoires were made available in a free public database intended to serve as a resource for research on the immune response to SARS-CoV-2. Samples were obtained from the ongoing ImmuneRACE study (first 160 participants) and from 1,000 to 1,500 subjects provided by 6 global collaborators. The dataset comprised deeply sampled blood TCRbeta repertoires from subjects exposed to, actively infected with, or recovered from COVID-19. The prospective study material was composed of cDNA or gDNA derived from T cells, B-cell-depleted T cells, or PBMCs. Overall study outcomes, separate from this receptor: The quantity of clinical and demographic metadata differed by source and by participant and was supplied without curation.

About this clone itself: This clone's antigen is unknown. The record has no base qualities; no much larger clone is one base away.

TCRbeta CDR3 regions were amplified from genomic DNA using the immunoSEQ Assay, a bias-controlled multiplex PCR. Under the source paper's analysis protocol: Within the assay, amplification of reference gene primers was used to estimate how many nucleated cells each sample contained. Sequence reads were collapsed and filtered to measure the absolute abundance of every unique TCRbeta CDR3 rearrangement. For each sample, productive Simpson clonality was calculated as the square root of Simpson's diversity index over productive rearrangements. TCRdb took over this immuneACCESS table, retaining in-frame rearrangements with V and J assigned. Such tables are incomplete; in checked studies, under half of the missing clones stem from an unresolved V gene, and the remainder is unexplained. V and J calls and clone size follow that table, whereas D and trimming were derived from the DNA. Here the sample has about 100,000 clones; about 90% occur a single time. The top ten clonotypes cover roughly 7.3% of the sample.

The collaborating institutions used their own protocols to collect whole blood in K2EDTA tubes. For TCRbeta analysis, collaborators shipped samples in one of three forms: frozen whole blood, isolated PBMCs, or DNA extracted from either of those sample types. CDR1 and CDR2, looked up from the germline V gene (reference sequence), are LNHDA and SQIVND. After removal of 5 bases from V and 4 bases from J, the junction retains 6 bases not matched to a gene. Counted from cysteine to phenylalanine, this CDR3 has 15 amino acids. This entry keeps only the CDR3 DNA: 45 bases, framed from base 1. This receptor chain uses TRBV19 and TRBJ2-7, with 12 middle bases fitting TRBD1. This TCR was recovered from a man between 25 and 39 years old in a cohort sampled during active COVID-19. Sequencing was carried out using peripheral blood. The CDR3 corresponds to CASSSGTGGLYEQYF. In nucleotides, the sequence is TGTGCCAGTAGTTCCGGGACAGGGGGCCTATACGAGCAGTACTTC.